This T cell receptor (beta chain) is drawn from a study of regulatory T cells in long-lasting Graves disease. Described time point: persistent/refractory GD, antithyroid drugs over 5 years with positive TRAb. The TCR library used RNA extracted from PBMCs. V was trimmed by 0 bases and J by 4 bases, leaving 13 bases between them. CDR1 and CDR2 (germline): SGHRS, YFSETQ. The CDR3 is made up of 15 amino acids. In building TCR beta libraries, iRepertoire HTBI primers were used together with Arm-PCR of CDR3 regions. TCRdb re-derived calls from the multiplex PCR reads in MiXCR, one entry per CDR3 protein. The data show hundreds of thousands of distinct CDR3 sequences, around 30% seen once.

This chain joins TRBV5-1 and TRBJ2-5, with D tentatively TRBD2 (6 bases). The material sequenced was peripheral blood mononuclear cells (PBMCs), taken when the disease was refractory, from a patient treated with antithyroid drugs. This receptor was taken from a female donor with Graves disease. CDR3 sequence reads: CASSLESTGVETQYF. The CDR3 bases are TGCGCCAGCAGCTTGGAAAGTACGGGAGTAGAGACCCAGTACTTC.